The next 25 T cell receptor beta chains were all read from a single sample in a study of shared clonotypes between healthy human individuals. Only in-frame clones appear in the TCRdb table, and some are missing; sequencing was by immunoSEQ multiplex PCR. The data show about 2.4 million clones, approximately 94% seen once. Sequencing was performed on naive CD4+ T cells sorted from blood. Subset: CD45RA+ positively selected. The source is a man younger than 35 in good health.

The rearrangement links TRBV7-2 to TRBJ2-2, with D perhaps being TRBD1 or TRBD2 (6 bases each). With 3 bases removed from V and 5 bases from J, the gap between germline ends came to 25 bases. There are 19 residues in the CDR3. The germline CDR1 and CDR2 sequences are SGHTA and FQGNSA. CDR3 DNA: TGTGCCAGCAGCTTGGAAGGGGGGCTCGGTAAAGGAAGGACCGGGGAGCTGTTTTTT. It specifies CASSLEGGLGKGRTGELFF.

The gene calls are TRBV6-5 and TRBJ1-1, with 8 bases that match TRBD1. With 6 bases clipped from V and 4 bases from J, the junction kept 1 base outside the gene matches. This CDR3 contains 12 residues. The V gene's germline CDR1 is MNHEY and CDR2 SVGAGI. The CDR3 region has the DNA TGTGCCAGCAGAGACAGGGGCACTGAAGCTTTCTTT. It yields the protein CASRDRGTEAFF.

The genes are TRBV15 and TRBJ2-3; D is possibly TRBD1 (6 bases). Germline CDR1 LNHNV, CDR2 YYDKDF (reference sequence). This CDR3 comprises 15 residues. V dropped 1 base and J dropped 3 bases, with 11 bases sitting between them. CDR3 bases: TGTGCCACCAGCAGAGGTGCAGGGGTGACAGATACGCAGTATTTT. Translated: CATSRGAGVTDTQYF. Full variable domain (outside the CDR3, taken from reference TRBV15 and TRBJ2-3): DAMVIQNPRYQVTQFGKPVTLSCSQTLNHNVMYWYQQKSSQAPKLLFHYYDKDFNNEADTPDNFQSRRPNTSFCFLDIRSPGLGDTAMYLCATSRGAGVTDTQYFGPGTRLTVL.

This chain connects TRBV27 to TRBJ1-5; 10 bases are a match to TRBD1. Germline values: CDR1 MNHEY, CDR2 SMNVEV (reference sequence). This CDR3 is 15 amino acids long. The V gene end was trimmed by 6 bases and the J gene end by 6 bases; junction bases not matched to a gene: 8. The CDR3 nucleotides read TGTGCCAGCAGCTTGGGGACAGGGGTGGCTCAGCCCCAGCATTTT. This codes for CASSLGTGVAQPQHF.

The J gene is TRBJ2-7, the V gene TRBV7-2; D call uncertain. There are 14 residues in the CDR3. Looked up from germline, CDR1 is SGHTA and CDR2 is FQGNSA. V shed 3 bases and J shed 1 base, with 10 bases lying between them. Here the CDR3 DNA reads TGTGCCAGCAGCTTTTGGCCCTCTTCCTACGAGCAGTACTTC. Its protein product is CASSFWPSSYEQYF.

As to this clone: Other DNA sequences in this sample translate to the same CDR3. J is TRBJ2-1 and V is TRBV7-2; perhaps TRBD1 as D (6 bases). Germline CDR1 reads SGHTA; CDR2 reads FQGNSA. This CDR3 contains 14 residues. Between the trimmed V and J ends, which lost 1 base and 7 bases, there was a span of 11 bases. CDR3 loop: CASSLGQGRNEQFF. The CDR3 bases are TGTGCCAGCAGCTTAGGCCAGGGGAGAAATGAGCAGTTCTTC.

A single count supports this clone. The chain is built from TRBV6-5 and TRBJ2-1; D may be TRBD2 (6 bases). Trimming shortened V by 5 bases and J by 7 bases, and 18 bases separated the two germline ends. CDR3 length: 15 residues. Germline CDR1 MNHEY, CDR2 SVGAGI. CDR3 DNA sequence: TGTGCCAGCAGTAATACGGGACTGCGGGGAAATGAGCAGTTCTTC. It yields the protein CASSNTGLRGNEQFF.

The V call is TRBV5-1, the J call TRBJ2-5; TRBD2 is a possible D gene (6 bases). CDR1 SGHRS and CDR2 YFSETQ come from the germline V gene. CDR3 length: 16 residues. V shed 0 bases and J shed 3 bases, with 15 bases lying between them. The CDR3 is CASSLAGTGLKETQYF. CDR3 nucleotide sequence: TGCGCCAGCAGCTTGGCCGGGACTGGACTAAAAGAGACCCAGTACTTC.

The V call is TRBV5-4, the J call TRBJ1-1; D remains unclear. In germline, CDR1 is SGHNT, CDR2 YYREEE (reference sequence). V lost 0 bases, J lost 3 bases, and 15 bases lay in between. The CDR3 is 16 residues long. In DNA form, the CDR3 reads TGTGCCAGCAGCTTGGTGGGTCGGAGCCCGTACACTGAAGCTTTCTTT. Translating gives CASSLVGRSPYTEAFF. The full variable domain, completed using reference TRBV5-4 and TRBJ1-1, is ETGVTQSPTHLIKTRGQQVTLRCSSQSGHNTVSWYQQALGQGPQFIFQYYREEENGRGNFPPRFSGLQFPNYSSELNVNALELDDSALYLCASSLVGRSPYTEAFFGQGTRLTVV.

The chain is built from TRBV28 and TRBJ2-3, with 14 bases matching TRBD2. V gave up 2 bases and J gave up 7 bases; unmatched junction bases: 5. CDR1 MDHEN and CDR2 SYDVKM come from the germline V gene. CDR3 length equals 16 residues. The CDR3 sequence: CASSLGTSGSQNTQYF. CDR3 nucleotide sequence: TGTGCCAGCAGTTTAGGGACTAGCGGGAGCCAAAATACGCAGTATTTT.

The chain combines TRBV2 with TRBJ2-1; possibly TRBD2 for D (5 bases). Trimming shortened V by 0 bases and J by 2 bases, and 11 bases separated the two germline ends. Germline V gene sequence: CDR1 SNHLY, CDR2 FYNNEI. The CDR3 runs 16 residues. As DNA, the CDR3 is TGTGCCAGCAGTGAAGCGGGAGCGCGAACCTACAATGAGCAGTTCTTC. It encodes CASSEAGARTYNEQFF.

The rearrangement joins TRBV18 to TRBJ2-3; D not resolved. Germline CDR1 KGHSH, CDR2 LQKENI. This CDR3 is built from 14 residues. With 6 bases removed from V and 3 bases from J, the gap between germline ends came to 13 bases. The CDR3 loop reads CASSTARGTDTQYF. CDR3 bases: TGTGCCAGCTCCACAGCGCGAGGTACAGATACGCAGTATTTT. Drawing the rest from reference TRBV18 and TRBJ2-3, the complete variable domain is NAGVMQNPRHLVRRRGQEARLRCSPMKGHSHVYWYRQLPEEGLKFMVYLQKENIIDESGMPKERFSAEFPKEGPSILRIQQVVRGDSAAYFCASSTARGTDTQYFGPGTRLTVL.

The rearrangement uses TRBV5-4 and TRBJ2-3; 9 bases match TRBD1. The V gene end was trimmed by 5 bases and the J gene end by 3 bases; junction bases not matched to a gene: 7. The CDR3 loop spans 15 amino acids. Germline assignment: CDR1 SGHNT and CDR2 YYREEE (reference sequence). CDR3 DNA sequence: TGTGCCAGCAGTTTCCGGGACAGGGTAACAGATACGCAGTATTTT. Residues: CASSFRDRVTDTQYF.

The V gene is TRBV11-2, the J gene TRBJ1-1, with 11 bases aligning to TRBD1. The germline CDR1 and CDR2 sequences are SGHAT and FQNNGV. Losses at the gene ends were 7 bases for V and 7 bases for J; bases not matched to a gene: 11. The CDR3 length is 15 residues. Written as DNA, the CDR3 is TGTGCCAGCACCCCCTGGGACAGGGGGGGTAATGAAGCTTTCTTT. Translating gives CASTPWDRGGNEAFF.

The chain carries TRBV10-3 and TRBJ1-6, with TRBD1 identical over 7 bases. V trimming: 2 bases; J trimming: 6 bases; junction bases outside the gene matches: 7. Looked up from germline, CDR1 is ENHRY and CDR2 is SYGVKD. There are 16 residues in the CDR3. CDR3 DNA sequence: TGTGCCATCAGTGAGCGGGACAGCGCCCTTAATTCACCCCTCCACTTT. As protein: CAISERDSALNSPLHF.

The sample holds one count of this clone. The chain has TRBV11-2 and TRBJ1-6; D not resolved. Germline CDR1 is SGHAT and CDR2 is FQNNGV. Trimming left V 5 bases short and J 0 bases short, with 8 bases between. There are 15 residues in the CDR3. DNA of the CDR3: TGTGCCAGCAGCCCCGGGAGCTCCTATAATTCACCCCTCCACTTT. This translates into CASSPGSSYNSPLHF. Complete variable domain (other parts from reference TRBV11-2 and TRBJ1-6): EAGVAQSPRYKIIEKRQSVAFWCNPISGHATLYWYQQILGQGPKLLIQFQNNGVVDDSQLPKDRFSAERLKGVDSTLKIQPAKLEDSAVYLCASSPGSSYNSPLHFGNGTRLTVT.

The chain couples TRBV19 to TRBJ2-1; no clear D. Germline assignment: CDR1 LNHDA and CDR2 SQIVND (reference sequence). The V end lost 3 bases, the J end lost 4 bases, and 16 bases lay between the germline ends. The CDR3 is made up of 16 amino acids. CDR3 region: CASSIGANGQYNEQFF. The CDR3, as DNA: TGTGCCAGTAGTATCGGCGCGAACGGGCAGTACAATGAGCAGTTCTTC.

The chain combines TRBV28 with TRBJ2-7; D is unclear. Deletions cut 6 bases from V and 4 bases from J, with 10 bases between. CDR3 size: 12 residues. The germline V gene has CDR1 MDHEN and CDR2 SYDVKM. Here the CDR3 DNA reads TGTGCCAGCAGCAATACCCAGTACGAGCAGTACTTC. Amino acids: CASSNTQYEQYF.

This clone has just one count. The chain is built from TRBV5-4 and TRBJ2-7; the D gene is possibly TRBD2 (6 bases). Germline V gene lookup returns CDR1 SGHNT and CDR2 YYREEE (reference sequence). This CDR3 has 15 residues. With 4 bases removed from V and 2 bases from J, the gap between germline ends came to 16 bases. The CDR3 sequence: CASSVRSGGAYEQYF. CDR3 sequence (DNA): TGTGCCAGCAGCGTAAGGAGCGGAGGGGCCTACGAGCAGTACTTC.

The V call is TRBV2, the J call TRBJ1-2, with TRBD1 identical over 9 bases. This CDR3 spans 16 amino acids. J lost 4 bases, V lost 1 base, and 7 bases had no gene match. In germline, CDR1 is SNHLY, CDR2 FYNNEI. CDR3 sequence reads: CASSEGMTGGGYGYTF. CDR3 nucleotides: TGTGCCAGCAGTGAAGGGATGACAGGGGGAGGCTATGGCTACACCTTC.

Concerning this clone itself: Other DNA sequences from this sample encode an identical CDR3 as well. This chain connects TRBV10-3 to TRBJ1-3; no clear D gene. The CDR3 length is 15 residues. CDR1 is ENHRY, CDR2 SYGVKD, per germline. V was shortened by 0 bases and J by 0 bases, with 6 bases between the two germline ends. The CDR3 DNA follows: TGTGCCATCAGTGAGTCGGGGAGCTCTGGAAACACCATATATTTT. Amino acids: CAISESGSSGNTIYF.

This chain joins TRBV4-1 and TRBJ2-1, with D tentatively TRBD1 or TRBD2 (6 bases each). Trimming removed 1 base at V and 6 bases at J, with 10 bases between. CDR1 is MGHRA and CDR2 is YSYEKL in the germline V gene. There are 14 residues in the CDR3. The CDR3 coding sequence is TGCGCCAGCAGCCAAGTGGGGGGCATCAATGAGCAGTTCTTC. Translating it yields CASSQVGGINEQFF.

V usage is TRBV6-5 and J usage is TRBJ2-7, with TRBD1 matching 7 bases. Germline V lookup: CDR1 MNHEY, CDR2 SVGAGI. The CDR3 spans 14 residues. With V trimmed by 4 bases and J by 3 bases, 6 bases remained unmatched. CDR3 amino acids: CASSSDYRGYEQYF. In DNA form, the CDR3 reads TGTGCCAGCAGTTCCGATTACAGGGGCTACGAGCAGTACTTC.

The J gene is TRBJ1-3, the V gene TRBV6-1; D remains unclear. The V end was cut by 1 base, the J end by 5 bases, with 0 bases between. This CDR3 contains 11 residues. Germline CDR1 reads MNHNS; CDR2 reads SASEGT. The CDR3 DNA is TGTGCCAGCAGTGAAGGAAACACCATATATTTT. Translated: CASSEGNTIYF.

CDR3 region: CASSLGGGGSSYEQYF. In nucleotides, the CDR3 is TGTGCCAGCAGTTTGGGAGGCGGGGGTTCCTCCTACGAGCAGTACTTC. The V and J genes are TRBV6-5 and TRBJ2-7; 7 bases fit TRBD2. This CDR3 is built from 16 residues. Trimming at V came to 4 bases and at J to 0 bases, leaving 9 bases not matched to a gene. Germline-derived CDR1 and CDR2 are MNHEY and SVGAGI.